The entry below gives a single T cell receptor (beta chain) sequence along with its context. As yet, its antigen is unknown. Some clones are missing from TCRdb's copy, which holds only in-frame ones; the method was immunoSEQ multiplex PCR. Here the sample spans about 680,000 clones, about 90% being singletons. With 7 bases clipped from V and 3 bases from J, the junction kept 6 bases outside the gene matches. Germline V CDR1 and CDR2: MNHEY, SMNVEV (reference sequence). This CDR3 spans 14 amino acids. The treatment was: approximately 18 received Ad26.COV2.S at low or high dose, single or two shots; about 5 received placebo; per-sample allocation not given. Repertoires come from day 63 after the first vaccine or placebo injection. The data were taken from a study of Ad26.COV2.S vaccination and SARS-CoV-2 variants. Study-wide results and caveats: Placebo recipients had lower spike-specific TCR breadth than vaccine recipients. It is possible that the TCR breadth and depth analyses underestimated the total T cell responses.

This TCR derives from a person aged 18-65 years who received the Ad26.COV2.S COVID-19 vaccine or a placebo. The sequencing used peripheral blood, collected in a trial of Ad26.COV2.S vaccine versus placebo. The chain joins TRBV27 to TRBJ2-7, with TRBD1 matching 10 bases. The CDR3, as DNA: TGTGCCAGCAAAGCCGGGACAGGGGTCTACGAGCAGTACTTC. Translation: CASKAGTGVYEQYF.